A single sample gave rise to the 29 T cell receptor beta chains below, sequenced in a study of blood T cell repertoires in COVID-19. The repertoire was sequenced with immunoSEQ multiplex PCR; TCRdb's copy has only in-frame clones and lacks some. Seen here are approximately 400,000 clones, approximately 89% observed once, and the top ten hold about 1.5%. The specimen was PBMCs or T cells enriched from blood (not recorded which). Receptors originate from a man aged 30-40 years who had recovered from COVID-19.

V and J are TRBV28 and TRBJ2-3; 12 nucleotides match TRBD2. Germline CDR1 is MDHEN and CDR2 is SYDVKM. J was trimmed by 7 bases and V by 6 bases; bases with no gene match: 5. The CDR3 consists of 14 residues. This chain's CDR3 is CASRATSGGNTQYF. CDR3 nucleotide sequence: TGTGCCAGCAGGGCCACTAGCGGGGGGAATACGCAGTATTTT. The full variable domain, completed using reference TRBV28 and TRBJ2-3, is DVKVTQSSRYLVKRTGEKVFLECVQDMDHENMFWYRQDPGLGLRLIYFSYDVKMKEKGDIPEGYSVSREKKERFSLILESASTNQTSMYLCASRATSGGNTQYFGPGTRLTVL.

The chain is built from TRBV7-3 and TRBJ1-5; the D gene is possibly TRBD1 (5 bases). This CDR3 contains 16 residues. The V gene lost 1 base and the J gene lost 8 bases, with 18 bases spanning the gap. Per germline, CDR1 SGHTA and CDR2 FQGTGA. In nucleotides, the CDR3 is TGTGCCAGCAGCTTAAATGGGGCGGGGGTGTTGGAGCCCCAGCATTTT. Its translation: CASSLNGAGVLEPQHF.

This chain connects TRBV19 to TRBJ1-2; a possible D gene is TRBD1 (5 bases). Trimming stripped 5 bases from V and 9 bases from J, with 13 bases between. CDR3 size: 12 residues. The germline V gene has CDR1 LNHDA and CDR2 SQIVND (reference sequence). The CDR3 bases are TGTGCCAGTAGTGAAGGACACGGGCGCTACACCTTC. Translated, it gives CASSEGHGRYTF.

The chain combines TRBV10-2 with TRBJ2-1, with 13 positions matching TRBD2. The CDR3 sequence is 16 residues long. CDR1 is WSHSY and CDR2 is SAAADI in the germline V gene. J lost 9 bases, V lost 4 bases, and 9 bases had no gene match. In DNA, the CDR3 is TGCGCCAGCAGTGTCTACACTAGCGGGGGGGCCGGTGAGCAGTTCTTC. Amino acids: CASSVYTSGGAGEQFF.

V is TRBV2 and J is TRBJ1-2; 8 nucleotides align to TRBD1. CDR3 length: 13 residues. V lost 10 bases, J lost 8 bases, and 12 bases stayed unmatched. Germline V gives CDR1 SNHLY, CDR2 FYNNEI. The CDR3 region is CATPQGARQGYTF. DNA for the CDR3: TGTGCCACACCTCAGGGGGCGCGTCAAGGCTACACCTTC.

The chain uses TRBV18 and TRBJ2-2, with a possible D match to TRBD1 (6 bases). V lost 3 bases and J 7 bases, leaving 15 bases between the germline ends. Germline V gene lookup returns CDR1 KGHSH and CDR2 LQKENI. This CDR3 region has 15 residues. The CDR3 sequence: CASSPPQGGHGELFF. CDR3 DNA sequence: TGTGCCAGCTCACCCCCTCAAGGGGGTCACGGGGAGCTGTTTTTT.

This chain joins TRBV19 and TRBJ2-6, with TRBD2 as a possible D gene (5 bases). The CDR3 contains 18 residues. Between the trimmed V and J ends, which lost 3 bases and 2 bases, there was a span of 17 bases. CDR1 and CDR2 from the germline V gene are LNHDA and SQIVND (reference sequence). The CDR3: CASSINFGPGTGANVLTF. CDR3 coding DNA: TGTGCCAGTAGTATTAACTTTGGGCCCGGGACTGGGGCCAACGTCCTGACTTTC.

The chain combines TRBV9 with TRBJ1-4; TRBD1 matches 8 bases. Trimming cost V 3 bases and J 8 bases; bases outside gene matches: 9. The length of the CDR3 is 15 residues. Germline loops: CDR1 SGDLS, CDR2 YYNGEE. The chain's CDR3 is CASSAPGQGGEKLFF. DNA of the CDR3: TGTGCCAGCAGCGCCCCTGGACAGGGAGGGGAAAAACTGTTTTTT. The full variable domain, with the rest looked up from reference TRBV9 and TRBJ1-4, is DSGVTQTPKHLITATGQRVTLRCSPRSGDLSVYWYQQSLDQGLQFLIQYYNGEERAKGNILERFSAQQFPDLHSELNLSSLELGDSALYFCASSAPGQGGEKLFFGSGTQLSVL.

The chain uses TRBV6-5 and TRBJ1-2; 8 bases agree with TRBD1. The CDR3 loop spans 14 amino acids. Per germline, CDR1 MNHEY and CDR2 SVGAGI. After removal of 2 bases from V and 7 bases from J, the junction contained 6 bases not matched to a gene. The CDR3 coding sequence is TGTGCCAGCAGTTACGGACAGGGTACGAGTGGCTACACCTTC. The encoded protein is CASSYGQGTSGYTF.

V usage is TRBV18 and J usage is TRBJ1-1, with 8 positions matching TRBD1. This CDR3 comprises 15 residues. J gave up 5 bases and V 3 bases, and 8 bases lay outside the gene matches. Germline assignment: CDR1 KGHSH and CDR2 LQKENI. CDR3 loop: CASSPLTGELTEAFF. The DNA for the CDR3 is TGTGCCAGCTCACCGTTGACAGGGGAATTGACTGAAGCTTTCTTT.

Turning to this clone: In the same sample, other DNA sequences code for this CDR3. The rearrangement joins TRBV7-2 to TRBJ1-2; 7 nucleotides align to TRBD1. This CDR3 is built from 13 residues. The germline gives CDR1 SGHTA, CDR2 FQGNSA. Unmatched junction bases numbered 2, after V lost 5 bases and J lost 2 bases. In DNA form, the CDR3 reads TGTGCCAGCAGCCCGGACAGGAACTATGGCTACACCTTC. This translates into CASSPDRNYGYTF.

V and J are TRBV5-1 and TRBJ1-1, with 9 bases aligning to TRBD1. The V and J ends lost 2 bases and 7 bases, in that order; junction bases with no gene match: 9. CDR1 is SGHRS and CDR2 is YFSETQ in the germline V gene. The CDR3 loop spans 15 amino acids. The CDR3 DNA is TGCGCCAGCAGCTTAGAAGTACAGGGGGCAGGTGAAGCTTTCTTT. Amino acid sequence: CASSLEVQGAGEAFF.

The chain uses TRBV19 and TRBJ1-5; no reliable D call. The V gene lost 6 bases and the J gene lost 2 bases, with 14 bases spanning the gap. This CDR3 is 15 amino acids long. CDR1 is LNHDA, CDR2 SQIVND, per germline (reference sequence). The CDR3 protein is CASSPGGYGNQPQHF. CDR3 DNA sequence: TGTGCCAGTAGCCCCGGAGGGTATGGCAATCAGCCCCAGCATTTT. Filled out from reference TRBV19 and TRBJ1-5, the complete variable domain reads DGGITQSPKYLFRKEGQNVTLSCEQNLNHDAMYWYRQDPGQGLRLIYYSQIVNDFQKGDIAEGYSVSREKKESFPLTVTSAQKNPTAFYLCASSPGGYGNQPQHFGDGTRLSIL.

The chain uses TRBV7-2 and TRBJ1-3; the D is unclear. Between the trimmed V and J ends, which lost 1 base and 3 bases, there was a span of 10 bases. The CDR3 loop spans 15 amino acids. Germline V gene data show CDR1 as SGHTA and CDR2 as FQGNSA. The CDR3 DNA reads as TGTGCCAGCAGCTTAGAACGGGGAGTTGGAAACACCATATATTTT. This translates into CASSLERGVGNTIYF.

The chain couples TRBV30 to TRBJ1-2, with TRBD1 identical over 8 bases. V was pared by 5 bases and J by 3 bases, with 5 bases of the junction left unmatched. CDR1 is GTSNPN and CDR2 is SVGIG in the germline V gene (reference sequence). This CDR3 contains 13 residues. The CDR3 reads CAWLQGAYYGYTF. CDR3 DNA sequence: TGTGCCTGGTTGCAGGGGGCATACTATGGCTACACCTTC.

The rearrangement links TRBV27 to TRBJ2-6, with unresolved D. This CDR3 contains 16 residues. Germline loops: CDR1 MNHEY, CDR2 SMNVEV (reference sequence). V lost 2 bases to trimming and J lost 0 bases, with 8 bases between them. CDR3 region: CASSLVASSGANVLTF. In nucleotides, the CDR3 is TGTGCCAGCAGTTTAGTCGCCAGCTCTGGGGCCAACGTCCTGACTTTC.

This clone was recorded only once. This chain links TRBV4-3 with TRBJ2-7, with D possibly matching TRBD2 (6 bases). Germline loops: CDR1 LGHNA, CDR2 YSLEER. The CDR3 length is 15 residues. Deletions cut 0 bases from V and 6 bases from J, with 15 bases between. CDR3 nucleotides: TGCGCCAGCAGCCAAGATGCCAGGGTCGGGGGCGAGCAGTACTTC. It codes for CASSQDARVGGEQYF.

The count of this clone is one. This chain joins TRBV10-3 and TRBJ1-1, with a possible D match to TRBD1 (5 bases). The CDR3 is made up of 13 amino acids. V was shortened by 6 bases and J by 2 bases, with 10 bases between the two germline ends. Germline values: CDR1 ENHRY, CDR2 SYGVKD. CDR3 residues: CAIRDNPNTEAFF. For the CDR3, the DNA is TGTGCCATCAGGGACAACCCTAACACTGAAGCTTTCTTT.

CDR3 amino acids: CASSYPVAEGQEEPTNEKLFF. CDR3 nucleotide sequence: TGTGCCAGCAGTTACCCGGTTGCCGAAGGACAGGAGGAACCAACTAATGAAAAACTGTTTTTT. The rearrangement joins TRBV6-2 or TRBV6-3 to TRBJ1-4, with 7 bases that match TRBD1. CDR1 and CDR2 from the germline V gene are MNHEY and SVGEGT. The V gene end was trimmed by 2 bases and the J gene end by 0 bases; junction bases not matched to a gene: 18. The CDR3 totals 21 residues.

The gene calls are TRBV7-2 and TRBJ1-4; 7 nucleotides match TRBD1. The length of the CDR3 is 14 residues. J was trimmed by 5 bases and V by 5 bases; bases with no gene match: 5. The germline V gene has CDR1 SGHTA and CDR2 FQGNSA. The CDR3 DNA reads TGTGCCAGCAGCCCGACAGGGACAAATGAAAAACTGTTTTTT. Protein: CASSPTGTNEKLFF.

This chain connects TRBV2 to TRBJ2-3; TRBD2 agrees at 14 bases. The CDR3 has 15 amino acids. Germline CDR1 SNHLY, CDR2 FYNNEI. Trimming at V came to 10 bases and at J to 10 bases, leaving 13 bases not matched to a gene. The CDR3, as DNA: TGTGCCACCTTCCGGACTAGCGGGGGGCAGGCTCCGCAGTATTTT. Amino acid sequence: CATFRTSGGQAPQYF.

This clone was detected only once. This CDR3 reads CASTIPGQGTGELFF. For the CDR3, the DNA is TGTGCCAGCACTATACCGGGACAGGGGACCGGGGAGCTGTTTTTT. The chain carries TRBV2 and TRBJ2-2; 10 bases agree with TRBD1. CDR3 size: 15 residues. Germline values: CDR1 SNHLY, CDR2 FYNNEI. J gave up 5 bases and V 7 bases, and 7 bases lay outside the gene matches.

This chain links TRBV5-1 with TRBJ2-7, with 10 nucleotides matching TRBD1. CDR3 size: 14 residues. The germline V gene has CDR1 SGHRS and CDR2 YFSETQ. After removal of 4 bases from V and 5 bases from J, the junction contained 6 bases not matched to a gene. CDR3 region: CASSQRDRGNEQYF. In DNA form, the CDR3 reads TGCGCCAGCAGCCAAAGGGACAGGGGAAACGAGCAGTACTTC.

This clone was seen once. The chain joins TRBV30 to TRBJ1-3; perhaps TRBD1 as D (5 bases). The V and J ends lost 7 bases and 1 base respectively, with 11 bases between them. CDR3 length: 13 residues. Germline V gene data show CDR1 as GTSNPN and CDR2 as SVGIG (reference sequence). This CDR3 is CASTDSSGNTIYF. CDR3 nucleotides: TGTGCCTCGACAGACAGTTCTGGAAACACCATATATTTT. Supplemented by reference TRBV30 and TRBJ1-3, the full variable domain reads SQTIHQWPATLVQPVGSPLSLECTVEGTSNPNLYWYRQAAGRGLQLLFYSVGIGQISSEVPQNLSASRPQDRQFILSSKKLLLSDSGFYLCASTDSSGNTIYFGEGSWLTVV.

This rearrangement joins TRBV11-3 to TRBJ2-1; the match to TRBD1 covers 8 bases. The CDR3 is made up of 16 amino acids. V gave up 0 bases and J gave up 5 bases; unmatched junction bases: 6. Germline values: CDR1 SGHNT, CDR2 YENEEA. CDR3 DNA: TGTGCCAGCAGCTTAGACCTACAGGGGGTTAACAATGAGCAGTTCTTC. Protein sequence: CASSLDLQGVNNEQFF.

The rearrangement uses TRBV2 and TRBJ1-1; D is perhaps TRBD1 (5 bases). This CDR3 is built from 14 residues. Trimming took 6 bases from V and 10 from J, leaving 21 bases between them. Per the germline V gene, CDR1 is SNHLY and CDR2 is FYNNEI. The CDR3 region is CASRSFVVLGGAFF. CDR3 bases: TGTGCCAGCAGATCATTCGTGGTCCTGGGGGGAGCTTTCTTT.

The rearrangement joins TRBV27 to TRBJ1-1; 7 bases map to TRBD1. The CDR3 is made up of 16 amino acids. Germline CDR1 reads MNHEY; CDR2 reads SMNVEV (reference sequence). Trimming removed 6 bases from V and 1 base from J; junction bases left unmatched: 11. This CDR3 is CASRNIPGTANTEAFF. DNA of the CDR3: TGTGCCAGCAGAAATATACCCGGGACAGCGAACACTGAAGCTTTCTTT.

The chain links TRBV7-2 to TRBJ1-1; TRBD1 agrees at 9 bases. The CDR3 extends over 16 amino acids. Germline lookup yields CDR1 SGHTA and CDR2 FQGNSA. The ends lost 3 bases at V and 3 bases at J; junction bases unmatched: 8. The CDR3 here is CASSFHTGGGYTEAFF. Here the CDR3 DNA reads TGTGCCAGCAGCTTCCATACAGGGGGCGGGTACACTGAAGCTTTCTTT.

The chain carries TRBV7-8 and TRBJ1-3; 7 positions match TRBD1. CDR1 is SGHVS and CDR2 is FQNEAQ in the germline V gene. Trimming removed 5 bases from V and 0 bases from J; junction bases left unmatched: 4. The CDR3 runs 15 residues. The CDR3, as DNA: TGTGCCAGCAGCGCGTCAGGGGGCTCTGGAAACACCATATATTTT. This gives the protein CASSASGGSGNTIYF.